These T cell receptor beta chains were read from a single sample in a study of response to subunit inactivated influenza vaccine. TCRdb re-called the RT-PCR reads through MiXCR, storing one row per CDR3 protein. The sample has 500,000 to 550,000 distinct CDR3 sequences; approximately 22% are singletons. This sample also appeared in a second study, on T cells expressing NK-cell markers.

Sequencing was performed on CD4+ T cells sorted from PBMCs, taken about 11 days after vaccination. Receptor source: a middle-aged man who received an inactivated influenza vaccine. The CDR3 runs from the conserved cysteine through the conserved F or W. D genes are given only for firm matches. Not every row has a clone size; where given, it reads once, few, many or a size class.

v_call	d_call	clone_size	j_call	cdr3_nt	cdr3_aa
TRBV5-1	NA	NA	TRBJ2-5	TGCGCCAGCAGCTTCGGGGACCGCAGGTCACAAGAGACCCAGTACTTC	CASSFGDRRSQETQYF
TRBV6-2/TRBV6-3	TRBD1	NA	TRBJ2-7	TGTGCCAGCAGTAACGACAGGGTCTCCTACGAGCAGTACTTC	CASSNDRVSYEQYF
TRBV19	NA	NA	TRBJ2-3	TGTGCCAGTAGTACCCCCCCTGACAGCGCCTCTTTCACAGATACGCAGTATTTT	CASSTPPDSASFTDTQYF
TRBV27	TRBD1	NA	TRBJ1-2	TGTGCCAGCAGTCCAAACCTGACAGGGGGGGGCGGCTACACCTTC	CASSPNLTGGGGYTF
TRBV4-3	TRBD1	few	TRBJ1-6	TGCGCCAGCAGCCAAGATCACAGGGGGCGAAATTCACCCCTCCACTTT	CASSQDHRGRNSPLHF
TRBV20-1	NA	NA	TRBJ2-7	TGCAGTGCTCCGATTTCAGGGAGGCTCGACGAGCAGTACTTC	CSAPISGRLDEQYF
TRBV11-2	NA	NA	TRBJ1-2	TGTGCCAGCAGCTTAGATACTTCCAGGGCCTTAATCTATGGCTACACCTTC	CASSLDTSRALIYGYTF
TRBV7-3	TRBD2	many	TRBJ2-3	TGTGCCAGCAGCTTAATGGGACTAAGCACAGATACGCAGTATTTT	CASSLMGLSTDTQYF
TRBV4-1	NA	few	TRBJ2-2	TGCGCCAGCAGCCAAGTGGAGGGGGTCAACACCGGGGAGCTGTTTTTT	CASSQVEGVNTGELFF
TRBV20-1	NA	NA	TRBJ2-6	TGCAGTGTTGGGGGCATCCGCACTGGGGCCAACGTCCTGACTTTC	CSVGGIRTGANVLTF
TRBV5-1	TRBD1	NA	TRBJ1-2	TGCGCCAGCAGTATTGGGACAGGGCAAAACTATGGCTACACCTTC	CASSIGTGQNYGYTF
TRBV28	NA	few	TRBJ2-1	TGTGCCAGCAGTAACAGGGAGAAGAGGTACAATGAGCAGTTCTTC	CASSNREKRYNEQFF
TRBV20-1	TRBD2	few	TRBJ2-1	TGCAGTGCTAGAGAGGTTAGCGGGATACACTACAATGAGCAGTTCTTC	CSAREVSGIHYNEQFF
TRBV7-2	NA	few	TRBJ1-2	TGTGCCAGCAGCTTAGCCTATGGCTACACCTTC	CASSLAYGYTF
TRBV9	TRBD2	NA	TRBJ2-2	TGTGCCAGCAGCGTAGCCGGGAGGGCCCCGAACACCGGGGAGCTGTTTTTT	CASSVAGRAPNTGELFF
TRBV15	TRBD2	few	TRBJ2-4	TGTGCCACCAGCAGAGATCGCTTGCGGGGGGGCAAAGGGAACATTCAGTACTTC	CATSRDRLRGGKGNIQYF